These 18 T cell receptor beta chains were sequenced from one sample in a study of T cells in Graves' hyperthyroidism and ophthalmopathy. Amplification of TCR beta CDR3 regions used RNA as the template. An initial round of RT-PCR targeting the TCR CDR3 relied on the HTBI primer set. TCRdb passed the multiplex PCR reads through MiXCR, listing each CDR3 protein once. The table shows more than 550,000 distinct CDR3 sequences, with 18% occurring only once. Sequences were obtained from blood. All receptors come from a woman aged 45-65 years with Graves' hyperthyroidism that later progressed to Graves' ophthalmopathy.

The CDR3 bases are TGTGCCAGTAGTATTGGACGAGGGCCCTACGAGCAGTACTTC. Translation: CASSIGRGPYEQYF. The chain couples TRBV19 to TRBJ2-7; D possibly corresponds to TRBD2 (5 bases). The ends were cut back, 3 bases at V and 2 bases at J, with 11 bases in the middle. Germline assignment: CDR1 LNHDA and CDR2 SQIVND (reference sequence). This CDR3 has 14 residues.

Ten or more counts support this clonotype. At one end, the junction sequence differs from germline, possibly due to a read error. The V and J genes are TRBV9 and TRBJ2-7; D might be TRBD2 (6 bases). Germline V CDR1 and CDR2: SGDLS, YYNGEE. This CDR3 comprises 14 residues. CDR3 nucleotides: TGTGCCAGCAGCGTAAGGGAGGATTCCTACGGGCAGTACTTC. It translates to CASSVREDSYGQYF.

The table lists this clonotype with many counts. V is TRBV11-2 and J is TRBJ2-5, with D tentatively TRBD1 (6 bases). There are 17 residues in the CDR3. Trimming stripped 1 base from V and 1 base from J, with 16 bases between. Germline V gives CDR1 SGHAT, CDR2 FQNNGV. CDR3 protein: CASSLGQQQGFQETQYF. CDR3 sequence (DNA): TGTGCCAGCAGCTTAGGCCAGCAACAGGGATTCCAAGAGACCCAGTACTTC.

The chain recombines TRBV24-1 with TRBJ2-1; 8 bases agree with TRBD2. V was pared by 3 bases and J by 1 base, with 16 bases of the junction left unmatched. The germline V gene has CDR1 KGHDR and CDR2 SFDVKD. This CDR3 spans 20 amino acids. The CDR3, as DNA: TGTGCCACCAGTGATCCGGGGGTGGCGGGGGGCCGGGGTTCCTACAATGAGCAGTTCTTC. Protein: CATSDPGVAGGRGSYNEQFF.

The table lists this clonotype with a few counts. The rearrangement joins TRBV5-1 to TRBJ2-1; D unresolved. The CDR3 spans 14 residues. Between the trimmed V and J ends, which lost 4 bases and 5 bases, there was a span of 13 bases. Germline CDR1 SGHRS, CDR2 YFSETQ. CDR3 DNA: TGCGCCAGCAGCCTGGACCGGGTTCACAATGAGCAGTTCTTC. Translated: CASSLDRVHNEQFF.

This clonotype has ten or more counts. This CDR3 reads CASSSMDRGRDEQFF. DNA for the CDR3: TGTGCCAGCAGCTCAATGGACAGGGGAAGGGATGAGCAGTTCTTC. This chain connects TRBV7-3 to TRBJ2-1, with TRBD1 matching 9 bases. This CDR3 is 15 amino acids long. V lost 4 bases to trimming and J lost 8 bases; unmatched junction nucleotides: 9. From germline, CDR1 is SGHTA and CDR2 FQGTGA.

The CDR3 here is CSVEKGDLRNTIYF. CDR3 sequence (DNA): TGCAGCGTTGAAAAGGGGGATCTGAGAAACACCATATATTTT. The chain has TRBV29-1 and TRBJ1-3; D is perhaps TRBD1 (6 bases). CDR3 size: 14 residues. V lost 2 bases, J lost 5 bases, and 13 bases lay in between. Germline CDR1 SQVTM, CDR2 ANQGSEA.

The chain couples TRBV7-3 to TRBJ2-2; 8 bases match TRBD2. The length of the CDR3 is 15 residues. V shed 3 bases, J shed 6 bases, and the junction held 6 bases outside the gene matches. Germline V gives CDR1 SGHTA, CDR2 FQGTGA. The CDR3 bases are TGTGCCAGCAGCTTGGGGACTAGAAGTCCCGGGGAGCTGTTTTTT. Amino acid sequence: CASSLGTRSPGELFF. Using reference TRBV7-3 and TRBJ2-2 for the parts outside the CDR3, the full variable domain is GAGVSQTPSNKVTEKGKYVELRCDPISGHTALYWYRQSLGQGPEFLIYFQGTGAADDSGLPNDRFFAVRPEGSVSTLKIQRTERGDSAVYLCASSLGTRSPGELFFGEGSRLTVL.

The rearrangement joins TRBV28 to TRBJ2-1; D is unresolved. The V end lost 4 bases, the J end lost 4 bases, and 11 bases lay between the germline ends. Germline CDR1 is MDHEN and CDR2 is SYDVKM. This CDR3 region has 14 residues. The CDR3 DNA sequence: TGTGCCAGCAGTTACTCGGGTCAATACAATGAGCAGTTCTTC. This sequence encodes CASSYSGQYNEQFF. The full variable domain, with the rest looked up from reference TRBV28 and TRBJ2-1, is DVKVTQSSRYLVKRTGEKVFLECVQDMDHENMFWYRQDPGLGLRLIYFSYDVKMKEKGDIPEGYSVSREKKERFSLILESASTNQTSMYLCASSYSGQYNEQFFGPGTRLTVL.

V is TRBV5-6 and J is TRBJ1-5, with TRBD1 matching 7 bases. J was trimmed by 7 bases and V by 1 base; bases with no gene match: 8. This CDR3 spans 15 amino acids. Germline V gives CDR1 SGHDT, CDR2 YYEEEE. The CDR3, as DNA: TGTGCCAGCAGCTTGTTTGGAGGGGGCTGGCAGCCCCAGCATTTT. Translating gives CASSLFGGGWQPQHF.

The chain employs TRBV19 and TRBJ2-5, with a possible D match to TRBD2 (7 bases). Per germline, CDR1 LNHDA and CDR2 SQIVND (reference sequence). This CDR3 contains 16 residues. The ends were cut back, 5 bases at V and 10 bases at J, with 26 bases in the middle. The CDR3 sequence is CASSPREGTRRGFQYF. CDR3 in DNA: TGTGCCAGTAGTCCGAGGGAGGGGACACGACGAGGATTCCAGTACTTC.

The chain has TRBV4-1 and TRBJ2-5, with TRBD2 matching over 9 bases. The CDR3 contains 15 residues. The germline gives CDR1 MGHRA, CDR2 YSYEKL. After removal of 4 bases from V and 2 bases from J, the junction contained 5 bases not matched to a gene. Here the CDR3 DNA reads TGCGCCAGCAGCCCCCGGACTAGCGCACAAGAGACCCAGTACTTC. Translation: CASSPRTSAQETQYF.

The chain links TRBV15 to TRBJ2-7; TRBD1 might be the D (5 bases). V lost 1 base, J lost 6 bases, and 7 bases lay in between. The CDR3 contains 12 residues. The germline gives CDR1 LNHNV, CDR2 YYDKDF (reference sequence). The DNA for the CDR3 is TGTGCCACCAGCAGAGTTAGGGGCGAGCAGTACTTC. Its protein is CATSRVRGEQYF.

V and J are TRBV4-1 and TRBJ1-4, with D hard to call. V was cut by 0 bases and J by 0 bases, with 14 bases left in between. Looked up from germline, CDR1 is MGHRA and CDR2 is YSYEKL. The CDR3 totals 18 residues. CDR3 loop: CASSQDATLKTTNEKLFF. CDR3 nucleotide sequence: TGCGCCAGCAGCCAAGATGCGACACTAAAAACAACTAATGAAAAACTGTTTTTT.

This clonotype was counted at least ten times. The chain is built from TRBV5-1 and TRBJ2-6; perhaps TRBD1 as D (6 bases). The CDR3 totals 15 residues. CDR1 is SGHRS, CDR2 YFSETQ, per germline. Trimming removed 7 bases at V and 3 bases at J, with 14 bases between. CDR3 residues: CASGPGDRGANVLTF. CDR3 nucleotides: TGCGCCAGCGGACCAGGGGATCGTGGGGCCAACGTCCTGACTTTC.

The chain recombines TRBV7-8 with TRBJ2-5; D is unclear. CDR3 length equals 14 residues. V dropped 1 base and J dropped 4 bases, with 10 bases sitting between them. Germline lookup yields CDR1 SGHVS and CDR2 FQNEAQ. CDR3 sequence: CASSLELGRETQYF. The CDR3 DNA follows: TGTGCCAGCAGCTTAGAGCTGGGTCGAGAGACCCAGTACTTC.

This clonotype was observed a handful of times. J is TRBJ1-5 and V is TRBV15, with TRBD1 as a possible D gene (5 bases). The CDR3 covers 15 residues. Deletions cut 0 bases from V and 7 bases from J, with 13 bases between. Germline CDR1 and CDR2: LNHNV and YYDKDF (reference sequence). Here the CDR3 DNA reads TGTGCCACCAGCAGAGATCTGGGGCGGCAACAGCCCCAGCATTTT. Translated: CATSRDLGRQQPQHF.

This clonotype was detected only a few times. The V and J genes are TRBV29-1 and TRBJ1-3, with D possibly TRBD1 on 5 matching bases. CDR3 length: 17 residues. V was shortened by 0 bases and J by 0 bases, with 15 bases between the two germline ends. Germline CDR1 SQVTM, CDR2 ANQGSEA. The CDR3 loop reads CSVEDPAGTTSGNTIYF. CDR3 coding DNA: TGCAGCGTTGAAGATCCCGCAGGGACTACCTCTGGAAACACCATATATTTT.